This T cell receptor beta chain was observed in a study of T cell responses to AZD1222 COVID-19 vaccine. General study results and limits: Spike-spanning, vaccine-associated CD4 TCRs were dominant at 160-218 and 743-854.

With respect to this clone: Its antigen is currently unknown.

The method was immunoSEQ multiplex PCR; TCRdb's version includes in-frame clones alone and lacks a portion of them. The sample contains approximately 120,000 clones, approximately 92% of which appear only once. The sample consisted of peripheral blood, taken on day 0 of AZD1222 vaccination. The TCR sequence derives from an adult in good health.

CDR3 bases: TGTGCCAGCAGCGTAGTGGGCAGAGTACAAGAGACCCAGTACTTC. It specifies CASSVVGRVQETQYF. This chain joins TRBV9 and TRBJ2-5, with D hard to call. The CDR3 runs 15 residues. CDR1 is SGDLS and CDR2 is YYNGEE in the germline V gene. V was cut by 0 bases and J by 2 bases, with 11 bases left in between.